What follows are 15 T cell receptor beta chains derived from one specimen sequenced in a study of T cell clusters in autoimmune cytopenias (dated 2019 in TCRdb). The sequencer listed for this sample is Illumina MiSeq. Multiplex PCR with a touch-down protocol amplified TRB rearrangements, with the TRB-A and TRB-B primer pools combined in a single tube. With the reads reprocessed by TCRdb, a single entry stands for each CDR3 protein sequence and no DNA is reported. The table kept for this sample lists 4,500 to 5,500 distinct CDR3 sequences. Roughly 56% of the sample goes to the ten largest clones. For each sample, TRB amplification used approximately 230 ng of peripheral blood genomic DNA, equal to approximately 38,000 genome equivalents. The data were also submitted as part of a second study, on T cell repertoires in aging, cancer and after chemotherapy.

The sample was peripheral blood. These receptors were taken from a human donor with chronic lymphocytic leukemia. The donor label of this sample is uncertain.

CDR3: CASSLGQGGQPQHF. V and J are TRBV7-9 and TRBJ1-5; no DNA is available, so the TRBD1 call from TCRdb remains unchecked. The CDR3 is made up of 14 amino acids. Germline V gives CDR1 SEHNR, CDR2 FQNEAQ (reference sequence).

The chain joins TRBV27 to TRBJ2-1; the D call from TCRdb, TRBD2, cannot be confirmed without DNA. CDR1 MNHEY and CDR2 SMNVEV come from the germline V gene (reference sequence). The CDR3 is 17 residues long. This CDR3 reads CASSSTRLAGGRNEQFF.

Judged by frequency, this clonotype is medium-sized. The chain carries TRBV6-5 and TRBJ2-7; TCRdb reports TRBD1, a call that lacks DNA to check it against. This CDR3 has 14 residues. Looked up from germline, CDR1 is MNHEY and CDR2 is SVGAGI. The CDR3 is CASSPGQGAYEQYF.

The chain uses TRBV6-5 and TRBJ1-1. This CDR3 has 14 residues. CDR1 MNHEY and CDR2 SVGAGI come from the germline V gene. CDR3 loop: CASSFWPSGTEAFF.

This clonotype is identified as medium-sized (0.01 to 0.1%) from frequency. The chain couples TRBV6-1 to TRBJ1-2. Germline V lookup: CDR1 MNHNS, CDR2 SASEGT. There are 12 residues in the CDR3. CDR3 amino acids: CASSVANYGYTF.

The chain recombines TRBV5-1 with TRBJ1-4; TCRdb gives TRBD1 as the D gene, but with no DNA this cannot be confirmed. Germline V gene sequence: CDR1 SGHRS, CDR2 YFSETQ. This CDR3 contains 13 residues. The CDR3 region is CASSLPGSEKLFF.

The rearrangement joins TRBV7-9 to TRBJ1-2; TCRdb gives TRBD1 as the D gene, but with no DNA this cannot be confirmed. The CDR3 runs 15 residues. Germline CDR1 reads SEHNR; CDR2 reads FQNEAQ (reference sequence). This chain's CDR3 is CASSSQGARDYGYTF.

J is TRBJ2-6 and V is TRBV6-5; TCRdb reports TRBD1, a call that lacks DNA to check it against. CDR1 is MNHEY and CDR2 is SVGAGI in the germline V gene. The CDR3 is 17 residues long. The CDR3 protein is CASSYSQGISGANVLTF.

The V call is TRBV19, the J call TRBJ1-5; absent DNA, TCRdb's TRBD1 call cannot be checked. The CDR3 sequence is 14 residues long. From germline, CDR1 is LNHDA and CDR2 SQIVND (reference sequence). The CDR3 is CASSIPHRYQPQHF.

The chain carries TRBV12-3 or TRBV12-4 and TRBJ2-2; TCRdb designates TRBD1, a call that cannot be tested without DNA. This CDR3 has 15 residues. CDR3 sequence: CASSLSREWTGELFF.

By frequency, this clonotype is medium-sized. The V and J genes are TRBV18 and TRBJ2-7; TCRdb picks TRBD1, but there is no DNA to check that call. The CDR3 consists of 14 residues. CDR1 and CDR2 (germline): KGHSH, LQKENI. CDR3 sequence: CASSPPSRDIARYF. The full variable domain, in which reference TRBV18 and TRBJ2-7 provide the parts outside the CDR3, is NAGVMQNPRHLVRRRGQEARLRCSPMKGHSHVYWYRQLPEEGLKFMVYLQKENIIDESGMPKERFSAEFPKEGPSILRIQQVVRGDSAAYFCASSPPSRDIARYFGPGTRLTVT.

Judged by frequency, this clonotype is medium-sized (0.01 to 0.1%). The V and J genes are TRBV11-1 and TRBJ2-7; checking the TCRdb D call of TRBD1 is not possible without DNA. Germline V gene sequence: CDR1 SGHAT, CDR2 FQDESV (reference sequence). This CDR3 comprises 12 residues. The CDR3 protein is CASSPWAYEQYF.

The gene calls are TRBV7-9 and TRBJ1-2; absent DNA, TCRdb's TRBD1 call cannot be checked. Germline-derived CDR1 and CDR2 are SEHNR and FQNEAQ (reference sequence). The CDR3 has 14 residues. The CDR3 region is CASSWDRGRFGYTF.

V gene TRBV6-1 combines with J gene TRBJ1-1. CDR1 is MNHNS and CDR2 is SASEGT in the germline V gene. CDR3 length: 15 amino acids. CDR3 residues: CASSERQIQNTEAFF.

V and J are TRBV5-4 and TRBJ1-2; there is no DNA to check the TCRdb D call of TRBD1. This CDR3 comprises 16 residues. Per the germline V gene, CDR1 is SGHNT and CDR2 is YYREEE (reference sequence). The CDR3 sequence: CASSPGQETANYGYTF.